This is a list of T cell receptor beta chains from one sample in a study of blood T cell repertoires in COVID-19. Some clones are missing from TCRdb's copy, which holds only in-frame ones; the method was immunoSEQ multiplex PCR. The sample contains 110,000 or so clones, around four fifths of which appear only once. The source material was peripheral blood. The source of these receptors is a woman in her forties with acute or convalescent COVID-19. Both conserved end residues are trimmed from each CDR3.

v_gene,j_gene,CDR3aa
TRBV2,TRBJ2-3,ASRTGDTQY
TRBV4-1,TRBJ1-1,ASSQGSGTMNTEAF
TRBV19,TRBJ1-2,ASTDLGHSSNYGYT
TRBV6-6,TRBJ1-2,ASSPVGANYGYT
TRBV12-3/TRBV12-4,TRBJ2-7,ASSRTYEQY
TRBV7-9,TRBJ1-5,ASSSTGISQPQH
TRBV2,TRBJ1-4,ASSLSLTQGWGEKLF
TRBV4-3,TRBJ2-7,ASSQGGGSYEQY
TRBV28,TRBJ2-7,ASSLAGASYEQY
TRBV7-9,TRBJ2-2,ASSARLAGGLNTGELF
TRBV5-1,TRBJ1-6,ASKVQDNSPLH
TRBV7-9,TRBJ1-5,ASSSAGGSQPQH
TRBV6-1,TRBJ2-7,ASSEIPGTGNRYEQY
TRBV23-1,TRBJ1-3,ASSLTTGPSSGNTIY